This entry concerns a single T cell receptor beta chain. The entry originates in a study of T cell responses to AZD1222 COVID-19 vaccine. Trimming took off 6 bases at V and 2 bases at J, with 15 bases between the two ends. The CDR3 is made up of 15 amino acids. Germline CDR1 is MDHEN and CDR2 is SYDVKM. Here immunoSEQ multiplex PCR was the method, and the copy in TCRdb shows in-frame clones only, minus some. The table has under 200,000 clones, more than 75% seen once; the top ten hold approximately 26%. The source material was peripheral blood, sampled 28 days after the second AZD1222 dose. The chain is built from TRBV28 and TRBJ2-3, with D tentatively TRBD2 (6 bases). The receptor comes from an adult who received the AZD1222 COVID-19 vaccine. CDR3: CASSSPSELTDTQYF. The CDR3 coding sequence is TGTGCCAGCAGCAGTCCTAGCGAACTCACAGATACGCAGTATTTT.